Listed below are T cell receptor beta chains from one sample, sequenced in a study of blood T cell repertoires in COVID-19. Method: immunoSEQ multiplex PCR; TCRdb's copy keeps in-frame clones and lacks some. Among over 85,000 clones listed, about 90% were seen once. Sequencing input: peripheral blood. These receptors were collected from a human donor in a cohort sampled during active COVID-19. CDR3s include the opening cysteine and the closing phenylalanine or tryptophan.

v_gene: TRBV7-9; CDR3aa: CASVRERNTGELFF
v_gene: TRBV28; CDR3aa: CASSFPSSYEQYF
v_gene: TRBV6-5; CDR3aa: CASSHRVDTGELFF
v_gene: TRBV10-1; CDR3aa: CASGGDSPDTQYF
v_gene: TRBV24-1; CDR3aa: CATSEKGAYGYTF
v_gene: TRBV6-6; CDR3aa: CANGGREGQPQHF
v_gene: TRBV29-1; CDR3aa: CSVGAGQSAYEQYF
v_gene: TRBV4-1; CDR3aa: CASSQDPQGTQPQHF
v_gene: TRBV28; CDR3aa: CASSLWDSNYGYTF
v_gene: TRBV6-6; CDR3aa: CASSPVDRANYGYTF
v_gene: TRBV5-5; CDR3aa: CASSLSRLTALGYGYTF
v_gene: TRBV30; CDR3aa: CAWSKGLAGSDEQFF
v_gene: TRBV19; CDR3aa: CATRSTSNEGKLFF
v_gene: TRBV5-1; CDR3aa: CASSLGGTDYEQYF
v_gene: TRBV7-8; CDR3aa: CASRQGQGITVSSYNEQFF
v_gene: TRBV7-9; CDR3aa: CASSFKTGSGTEAFF
v_gene: TRBV7-9; CDR3aa: CASSSVGANTGELFF
v_gene: TRBV3-1/TRBV3-2; CDR3aa: CASSQATSRTQYF
v_gene: TRBV3-1/TRBV3-2; CDR3aa: CASSQPGGNTGELFF
v_gene: TRBV5-1; CDR3aa: CASAGQMNTEAFF
v_gene: TRBV28; CDR3aa: CASSPPGTSGANVLTF
v_gene: TRBV6-1; CDR3aa: CASSERGGGNQPQHF
v_gene: TRBV3-1/TRBV3-2; CDR3aa: CASRGTGTYNEQFF
v_gene: TRBV28; CDR3aa: CASSLSLAGDNEQFF
v_gene: TRBV29-1; CDR3aa: CSVLGQTYNEQFF
v_gene: TRBV10-2; CDR3aa: CASSDGASGEETQYF
v_gene: TRBV11-3; CDR3aa: CASSLDGQNNEQFF
v_gene: TRBV7-2; CDR3aa: CASRGTGFGEKLFF
v_gene: TRBV5-1; CDR3aa: CASSLNGGESNLGTF
v_gene: TRBV2; CDR3aa: CASREDEMRANYGYTF
v_gene: TRBV5-4; CDR3aa: CASSMTGRSSYNEQFF
v_gene: TRBV27; CDR3aa: CASSLSIRPGDRSLLRFYGYTF
v_gene: TRBV14; CDR3aa: CASSPLGLAGDSGANVLTF
v_gene: TRBV18; CDR3aa: CASSPTRMNTEAFF
v_gene: TRBV3-1/TRBV3-2; CDR3aa: CASSQQTGGETQYF
v_gene: TRBV28; CDR3aa: CASSFPFGSGETQYF
v_gene: TRBV6-5; CDR3aa: CASSLRWAWGYTF
v_gene: TRBV10-3; CDR3aa: CAISEATGTLYEQYF
v_gene: TRBV25-1; CDR3aa: CASSHAWSSGGTGELFF
v_gene: TRBV21-1; CDR3aa: CASSKGRLGQVNLFLNEQFF
v_gene: TRBV19; CDR3aa: CASSPNGDQETQYF
v_gene: TRBV5-1; CDR3aa: CASSTGTTNEQFF
v_gene: TRBV4-1; CDR3aa: CASSQSTGGSGNTIYF
v_gene: TRBV9; CDR3aa: CASSVVSGSYNEQFF
v_gene: TRBV30; CDR3aa: CACLRPGTRVYGYTF
v_gene: TRBV6-5; CDR3aa: CASRPGGYTEAFF
v_gene: TRBV10-3; CDR3aa: CAISDAFSGLYNEQFF
v_gene: TRBV28; CDR3aa: CASSLLQGWTGELFF
v_gene: TRBV7-9; CDR3aa: CAIEDRIFGYTF
v_gene: TRBV19; CDR3aa: CASRETGFLSNQPQHF
v_gene: TRBV7-9; CDR3aa: CASSFSNYEDEQFF
v_gene: TRBV28; CDR3aa: CASSLAVSSGSKGYEQYF
v_gene: TRBV27; CDR3aa: CASRAAGGWETQYF
v_gene: TRBV6-4; CDR3aa: CASRQGFETSTDTQYF
v_gene: TRBV6-5; CDR3aa: CASIGGPTAEAFF